Each of the 26 T cell receptor beta chains below was sequenced from the same sample in a study of blood T cell repertoires in COVID-19. Only in-frame clones appear in the TCRdb table, and some are missing; sequencing was by immunoSEQ multiplex PCR. Altogether 90,000 to 120,000 clones are present, roughly 90% being singletons, with the ten largest covering around 5.7%. The sequencing sample was made of peripheral blood. All receptors derive from a man in his 70s with acute or convalescent COVID-19.

The rearrangement links TRBV18 to TRBJ1-2, with a tentative D call TRBD1 (6 bases). Trimming left V 6 bases short and J 5 bases short, with 25 bases between. The CDR3 length is 17 residues. CDR1 KGHSH and CDR2 LQKENI come from the germline V gene. DNA of the CDR3: TGTGCCAGCTCCCCCCCAGCCAGGACACCTAGGGGGTATGGCTACACCTTC. Translating it yields CASSPPARTPRGYGYTF. Combining the CDR3 with reference TRBV18 and TRBJ1-2 gives the whole variable domain NAGVMQNPRHLVRRRGQEARLRCSPMKGHSHVYWYRQLPEEGLKFMVYLQKENIIDESGMPKERFSAEFPKEGPSILRIQQVVRGDSAAYFCASSPPARTPRGYGYTFGSGTRLTVV.

The genes are TRBV7-9 and TRBJ1-1; the D is unclear. The length of the CDR3 is 12 residues. Per the germline V gene, CDR1 is SEHNR and CDR2 is FQNEAQ (reference sequence). Trimming stripped 5 bases from V and 11 bases from J, with 15 bases between. The chain's CDR3 is CASSPPGSRAFF. The CDR3 nucleotides are TGTGCCAGCAGCCCCCCCGGGAGTCGGGCTTTCTTT.

V is TRBV10-3 and J is TRBJ2-7, with a possible D match to TRBD2 (7 bases). The CDR3 totals 13 residues. The germline V gene encodes CDR1 ENHRY and CDR2 SYGVKD. Trimming cost V 10 bases and J 6 bases, with 19 bases left between them. CDR3 bases: TGTGCCACGGCAACGGGGGGCGCGTCCGAGCAGTACTTC. Encoded protein: CATATGGASEQYF.

The rearrangement uses TRBV19 and TRBJ1-1; 7 bases are a match to TRBD1. Germline V gene data show CDR1 as LNHDA and CDR2 as SQIVND (reference sequence). J was trimmed by 8 bases and V by 7 bases; bases with no gene match: 4. This CDR3 has 11 residues. CDR3 sequence: CASNTGEEAFF. The CDR3 nucleotides read TGTGCCAGTAATACAGGGGAAGAAGCTTTCTTT. The full variable domain, in which reference TRBV19 and TRBJ1-1 provide the parts outside the CDR3, is DGGITQSPKYLFRKEGQNVTLSCEQNLNHDAMYWYRQDPGQGLRLIYYSQIVNDFQKGDIAEGYSVSREKKESFPLTVTSAQKNPTAFYLCASNTGEEAFFGQGTRLTVV.

This sequence joins TRBV6-2 or TRBV6-3 and TRBJ1-1; D is unresolved. Trimming removed 0 bases at V and 2 bases at J, with 10 bases between. The V gene's germline CDR1 is MNHEY and CDR2 SVGEGT. The CDR3 consists of 15 residues. For the CDR3, the DNA is TGTGCCAGCAGTTACTCGGGCAGGCGAAACACTGAAGCTTTCTTT. Protein product: CASSYSGRRNTEAFF.

For the CDR3, the DNA is TGTGCCAGCGGATGGGGGAGGACTGAAGCTTTCTTT. It codes for CASGWGRTEAFF. The chain combines TRBV12-3 or TRBV12-4 with TRBJ1-1; possible D gene TRBD1, 5 bases. The CDR3 is 12 residues long. V lost 8 bases and J lost 5, with 12 bases in between.

This clone was detected only a few times. This rearrangement joins TRBV7-3 to TRBJ1-3, with 7 bases matching TRBD1. Trimming took 5 bases from V and 2 from J; bases not matched to a gene: 6. CDR3 length: 15 residues. CDR1 is SGHTA, CDR2 FQGTGA, per germline. In DNA, the CDR3 is TGTGCCAGCAGCCCACAGGGGATCCCTGGAAACACCATATATTTT. Translated, it gives CASSPQGIPGNTIYF.

This chain joins TRBV11-2 and TRBJ1-4; D is uncertain. Germline V gene sequence: CDR1 SGHAT, CDR2 FQNNGV. Deletions cut 3 bases from V and 4 bases from J, with 6 bases between. CDR3 size: 13 residues. The CDR3 is CASSFSVNEKLFF. In nucleotides, the CDR3 is TGTGCCAGCAGCTTCTCCGTTAATGAAAAACTGTTTTTT. The entire variable domain, with the rest obtained from reference TRBV11-2 and TRBJ1-4, is as follows: EAGVAQSPRYKIIEKRQSVAFWCNPISGHATLYWYQQILGQGPKLLIQFQNNGVVDDSQLPKDRFSAERLKGVDSTLKIQPAKLEDSAVYLCASSFSVNEKLFFGSGTQLSVL.

The chain links TRBV24-1 to TRBJ1-4; D is possibly TRBD1 (6 bases). The CDR3 length is 14 residues. Trimming stripped 4 bases from V and 7 bases from J, with 12 bases between. CDR1 is KGHDR, CDR2 SFDVKD, per germline. CDR3 DNA: TGTGCCACCAGTGAGGGGGGGGCTGGTGAAAAACTGTTTTTT. Translation: CATSEGGAGEKLFF.

Comment on this clone: At one end the junction does not follow the germline gene, possibly because of a read error. This sequence joins TRBV11-2 and TRBJ2-7, with a possible D match to TRBD1 (6 bases). This CDR3 is built from 14 residues. The germline V gene has CDR1 SGHAT and CDR2 FQNNGV. CDR3 nucleotides: TGTGCCAGCAGCTCCCGGACAGCCATGTACGGGCAGTACTTC. Translation gives CASSSRTAMYGQYF.

The V gene is TRBV27, the J gene TRBJ2-7; 8 nucleotides match TRBD1. CDR1 is MNHEY and CDR2 is SMNVEV in the germline V gene (reference sequence). Trimming removed 5 bases from V and 0 bases from J; junction bases left unmatched: 9. The length of the CDR3 is 16 residues. The CDR3 loop reads CASSPGTGASSYEQYF. The CDR3 nucleotides are TGTGCCAGCAGTCCGGGGACAGGAGCGAGCTCCTACGAGCAGTACTTC.

The gene calls are TRBV30 and TRBJ2-7; 9 bases align to TRBD1. Germline values: CDR1 GTSNPN, CDR2 SVGIG (reference sequence). The CDR3 is 16 residues long. V gave up 0 bases and J gave up 7 bases; unmatched junction bases: 13. CDR3 coding DNA: TGTGCCTGGAGTGTATCGTCAACAGGGGGCTTGGGTGAGCAGTACTTC. Its translation: CAWSVSSTGGLGEQYF.

The V gene is TRBV6-5, the J gene TRBJ1-2; D unclear. Trimming pared 0 bases from V and 5 bases from J, leaving 10 bases between. Germline V gene lookup returns CDR1 MNHEY and CDR2 SVGAGI. This CDR3 is 14 amino acids long. CDR3 in amino acids: CASSYSGRGYGYTF. The DNA of the CDR3 is TGTGCCAGCAGTTACTCGGGCCGAGGGTATGGCTACACCTTC.

The chain combines TRBV3-1 (or the pseudogene TRBV3-2) with TRBJ1-1; D possibly corresponds to TRBD1 (5 bases). V shed 0 bases and J shed 2 bases, with 10 bases lying between them. The V gene's germline CDR1 is LGHDT and CDR2 YNNKEL (reference sequence). The CDR3 contains 15 residues. CDR3 DNA sequence: TGTGCCAGCAGCCAAGAGGAGGGGATTAACACTGAAGCTTTCTTT. This translates into CASSQEEGINTEAFF.

This chain uses TRBV6-1 with TRBJ1-6; D gene uncertain. Germline CDR1 and CDR2: MNHNS and SASEGT. This CDR3 has 14 amino acids. The V end lost 2 bases, the J end lost 7 bases, and 9 bases lay between the germline ends. The CDR3 DNA reads TGTGCCAGCAGTGAACTAGGTTGGAATTCACCCCTCCACTTT. Translating gives CASSELGWNSPLHF.

The rearrangement links TRBV27 to TRBJ1-5; a possible D gene is TRBD1 (5 bases). The germline gives CDR1 MNHEY, CDR2 SMNVEV (reference sequence). The V end was cut by 3 bases, the J end by 0 bases, with 6 bases between. The CDR3 totals 14 residues. CDR3 bases: TGTGCCAGCAGTTTGGGGGGTAGCAATCAGCCCCAGCATTTT. Translating it yields CASSLGGSNQPQHF.

V and J are TRBV7-9 and TRBJ2-7, with 7 bases identical to TRBD1. This CDR3 has 14 residues. Germline-derived CDR1 and CDR2 are SEHNR and FQNEAQ (reference sequence). V gave up 5 bases and J gave up 2 bases; unmatched junction bases: 6. DNA of the CDR3: TGTGCCAGCAGCCAGGACAGGAATACCTACGAGCAGTACTTC. This encodes CASSQDRNTYEQYF.

The chain links TRBV28 to TRBJ1-1, with D unresolved. The CDR3 totals 12 residues. V was shortened by 3 bases and J by 6 bases, with 8 bases between the two germline ends. Germline CDR1 and CDR2: MDHEN and SYDVKM. CDR3 nucleotide sequence: TGTGCCAGCAGTTTGAGCCAGGCTGAAGCTTTCTTT. It is translated as CASSLSQAEAFF.

This clone was observed a single time. The chain is built from TRBV5-6 and TRBJ2-2; TRBD1 matches at 11 bases. The CDR3 is 15 amino acids. CDR1 and CDR2 from the germline V gene are SGHDT and YYEEEE. V lost 1 base to trimming and J lost 7 bases; unmatched junction nucleotides: 3. CDR3 region: CASSLLGQGDGELFF. Written as DNA, the CDR3 is TGTGCCAGCAGCTTGTTGGGACAGGGGGACGGGGAGCTGTTTTTT. The entire variable domain, with the rest obtained from reference TRBV5-6 and TRBJ2-2, is as follows: DAGVTQSPTHLIKTRGQQVTLRCSPKSGHDTVSWYQQALGQGPQFIFQYYEEEERQRGNFPDRFSGHQFPNYSSELNVNALLLGDSALYLCASSLLGQGDGELFFGEGSRLTVL.

This clone was seen once. The chain combines TRBV5-4 with TRBJ2-7; D is unresolved. The CDR3 consists of 12 residues. V was shortened by 3 bases and J by 1 base, with 5 bases between the two germline ends. Germline CDR1 SGHNT, CDR2 YYREEE (reference sequence). For the CDR3, the DNA is TGTGCCAGCAGCTCCGCGTCCTACGAGCAGTACTTC. Its protein product is CASSSASYEQYF.

J is TRBJ2-2 and V is TRBV11-3; the match to TRBD2 covers 7 bases. Germline CDR1 is SGHNT and CDR2 is YENEEA. The CDR3 sequence is 15 residues long. V was clipped by 3 bases and J by 5 bases; unmatched bases: 6. The CDR3 nucleotides read TGTGCCAGCAGCTTTGGACTAGTGGGTACCGGGGAGCTGTTTTTT. This translates into CASSFGLVGTGELFF. Based on the CDR3 plus reference TRBV11-3 and TRBJ2-2, the full variable domain is EAGVVQSPRYKIIEKKQPVAFWCNPISGHNTLYWYLQNLGQGPELLIRYENEEAVDDSQLPKDRFSAERLKGVDSTLKIQPAELGDSAVYLCASSFGLVGTGELFFGEGSRLTVL.

The chain joins TRBV5-1 to TRBJ1-1, with D maybe TRBD1 (5 bases). V was shortened by 2 bases and J by 2 bases, with 10 bases between the two germline ends. From germline, CDR1 is SGHRS and CDR2 YFSETQ. The CDR3 totals 14 residues. CDR3 nucleotide sequence: TGCGCCAGCAGCTTTAGACAGACAAACACTGAAGCTTTCTTT. Translation: CASSFRQTNTEAFF.

The chain recombines TRBV3-1 (or the pseudogene TRBV3-2) with TRBJ1-1; D uncertain. V was trimmed by 2 bases and J by 5 bases, leaving 12 bases between them. This CDR3 region has 14 residues. Germline loops: CDR1 LGHDT, CDR2 YNNKEL (reference sequence). The CDR3 loop reads CASSQQTGGTEAFF. The CDR3 region has the DNA TGTGCCAGCAGCCAACAGACGGGTGGGACTGAAGCTTTCTTT.

J is TRBJ2-7 and V is TRBV28, with 9 bases that match TRBD2. The germline V gene encodes CDR1 MDHEN and CDR2 SYDVKM. V trimming: 4 bases; J trimming: 3 bases; junction bases outside the gene matches: 7. This CDR3 comprises 15 residues. The CDR3, as DNA: TGTGCCAGCAGTTCGACGGCTAGCGGGATCTACGAGCAGTACTTC. Translated, it gives CASSSTASGIYEQYF. Supplemented by reference TRBV28 and TRBJ2-7, the full variable domain reads DVKVTQSSRYLVKRTGEKVFLECVQDMDHENMFWYRQDPGLGLRLIYFSYDVKMKEKGDIPEGYSVSREKKERFSLILESASTNQTSMYLCASSSTASGIYEQYFGPGTRLTVT.

The CDR3 DNA is TGTGCCAGCAGCGTAAGACAGGGTGCCTACGAGCAGTACTTC. Encoded protein: CASSVRQGAYEQYF. The chain links TRBV7-2 to TRBJ2-7; TRBD1 matches at 7 bases. The CDR3 sequence is 14 residues long. Germline V gene data show CDR1 as SGHTA and CDR2 as FQGNSA. V lost 5 bases and J lost 2; bases outside the gene matches: 6.

With regard to this clone: The sample carries other DNA sequences with the same CDR3. The J gene is TRBJ1-2, the V gene TRBV9; tentatively, D is TRBD1 (6 bases). V shed 0 bases and J shed 10 bases, with 28 bases lying between them. CDR3 length: 18 amino acids. CDR1 SGDLS and CDR2 YYNGEE come from the germline V gene. CDR3 protein: CASSVEVGWGPHHSPYTF. Written as DNA, the CDR3 is TGTGCCAGCAGCGTAGAAGTGGGCTGGGGGCCTCATCATTCCCCCTACACCTTC.